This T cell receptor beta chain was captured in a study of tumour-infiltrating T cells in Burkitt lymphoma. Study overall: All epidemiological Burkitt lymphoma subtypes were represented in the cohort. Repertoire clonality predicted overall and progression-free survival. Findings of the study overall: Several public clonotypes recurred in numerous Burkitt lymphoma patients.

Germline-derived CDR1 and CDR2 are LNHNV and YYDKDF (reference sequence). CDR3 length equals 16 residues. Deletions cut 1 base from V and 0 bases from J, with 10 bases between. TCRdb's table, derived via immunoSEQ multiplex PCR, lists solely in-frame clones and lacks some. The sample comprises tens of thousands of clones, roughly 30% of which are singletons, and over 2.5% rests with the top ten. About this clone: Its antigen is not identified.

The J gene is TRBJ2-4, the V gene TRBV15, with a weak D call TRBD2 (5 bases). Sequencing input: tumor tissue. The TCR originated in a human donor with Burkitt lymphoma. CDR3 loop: CATSRGSGGAKNIQYF. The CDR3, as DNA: TGTGCCACCAGCAGAGGGTCCGGAGGAGCCAAAAACATTCAGTACTTC.